The clone carrying this TCR beta chain showed up many times. The antigen is not known. TCRdb itself ran the reads through MiXCR, one entry per CDR3 protein. The data show hundreds of thousands of distinct CDR3 sequences, with approximately 46% seen just once and around two fifths held by the top ten. The data are from a study of T cell repertoires in cytomegalovirus infection. Study overall: In the study, CMV epitopes included recently identified HLA-C-restricted and well-studied HLA-B-restricted ones. From public TCR beta signatures came an indication of both CMV infection and matching HLA type.

The study's findings and limits: Cumulative frequency (of public TCR beta family members) identified carriers of CMV plus the relevant HLA. It was HLA-C-restricted CMV-specific TCR beta clonotypes that dominated the response ex vivo.

The J segment lost 0 bases and the V segment lost 4 bases, leaving 3 bases of the junction unmatched. This CDR3 spans 14 amino acids. Germline lookup yields CDR1 SEHNR and CDR2 FQNEAQ (reference sequence). The source material was cultured PBMCs, sampled from culture after CMV antigen stimulation. This clonotype was obtained from a human donor in good health (CMV status not recorded). Some clones in this sample may be carry-over from other donors' samples. This rearrangement joins TRBV7-9 to TRBJ2-7; 7 bases fit TRBD2. The DNA for the CDR3 is TGTGCCAGCAGCTCCTCTAGCGGCTCCTACGAGCAGTACTTC. Its translation: CASSSSSGSYEQYF.